This T cell receptor beta chain was captured by sequencing in a study of blood T cell repertoires in COVID-19. Study-wide background: Sources were T cells, B-cell-depleted T cells, or PBMCs; the material itself was cDNA or gDNA.

Individuals aged roughly 18 to 90 years were recruited from fewer than 25 US areas. Donors were grouped by their self-reported clinical history. Study processing details: Researchers report that nucleated cell counts were estimated from reference gene primer amplification. The data were produced by immunoSEQ multiplex PCR, yet TCRdb's version contains in-frame clones alone and is incomplete. The V and J calls and clone size come from that table; D and trimming were worked out from the DNA. This table holds some 290,000 clones, approximately 90% found once. Trimming removed 5 bases from V and 0 bases from J, with 9 bases in between. CDR1 LNHNV and CDR2 YYDKDF come from the germline V gene (reference sequence). The CDR3 contains 14 residues.

V gene TRBV15 combines with J gene TRBJ2-3, with D possibly matching TRBD2 (5 bases). The receptor's source is a middle-aged woman with acute COVID-19. The specimen sequenced was PBMCs or T cells enriched from blood (not recorded which). The CDR3 region is CATSRRTSTDTQYF. The CDR3 region has the DNA TGTGCCACCAGCCGGCGGACTAGCACAGATACGCAGTATTTT.